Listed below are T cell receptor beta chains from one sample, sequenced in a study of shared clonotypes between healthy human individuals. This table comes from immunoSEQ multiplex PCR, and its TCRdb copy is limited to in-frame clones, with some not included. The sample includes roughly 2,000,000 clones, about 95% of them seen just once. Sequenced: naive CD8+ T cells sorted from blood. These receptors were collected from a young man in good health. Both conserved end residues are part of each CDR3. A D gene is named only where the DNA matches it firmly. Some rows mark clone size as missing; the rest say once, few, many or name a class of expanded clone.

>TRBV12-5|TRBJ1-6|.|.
CASPGVFKEASPLHF
TGTGCTAGCCCGGGGGTCTTTAAGGAGGCTTCACCCCTCCACTTT
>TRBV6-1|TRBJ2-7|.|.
CASSEPVRSPYEQYF
TGTGCCAGCAGTGAGCCGGTCAGGTCCCCCTACGAGCAGTACTTC
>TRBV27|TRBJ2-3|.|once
CASSSGLRTDTQYF
TGTGCCAGCAGTTCGGGCCTACGCACAGATACGCAGTATTTT
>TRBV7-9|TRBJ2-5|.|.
CASSSVMVGQETQYF
TGTGCCAGCAGCTCAGTCATGGTTGGTCAAGAGACCCAGTACTTC
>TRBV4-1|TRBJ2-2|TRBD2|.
CASSPSGGGGELFF
TGCGCCAGCAGCCCCTCTGGGGGGGGCGGGGAGCTGTTTTTT
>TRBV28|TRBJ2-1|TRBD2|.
CASSFLAGGRDEQFF
TGTGCCAGCAGTTTCCTAGCGGGGGGGCGGGATGAGCAGTTCTTC
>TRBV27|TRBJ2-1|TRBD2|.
CASSPLAGGNYNEQFF
TGTGCCAGCAGCCCCCTAGCGGGAGGTAACTACAATGAGCAGTTCTTC
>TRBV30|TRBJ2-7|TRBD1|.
CAWSVGQVYHEQYF
TGTGCCTGGAGTGTCGGACAGGTTTACCACGAGCAGTACTTC
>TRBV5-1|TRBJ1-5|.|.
CAFAARAQPQHF
TGCGCCTTTGCCGCCAGGGCTCAGCCCCAGCATTTT
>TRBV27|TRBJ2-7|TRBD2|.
CASISLGGNTYEQYF
TGTGCCAGCATCTCCCTGGGGGGGAACACCTACGAGCAGTACTTC
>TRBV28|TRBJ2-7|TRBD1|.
CASALQGAVSYEQYF
TGTGCCAGCGCATTGCAGGGGGCCGTTTCGTACGAGCAGTACTTC
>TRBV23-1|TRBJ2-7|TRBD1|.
CASSQPRNRGPYEQYF
TGCGCCAGCAGTCAACCGAGAAACAGGGGACCCTACGAGCAGTACTTC
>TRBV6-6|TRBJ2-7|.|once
CASSAGIYRDEQYF
TGTGCCAGCAGTGCCGGGATATATAGGGACGAGCAGTACTTC
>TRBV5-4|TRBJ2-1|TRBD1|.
CASGQGIGNEQFF
TGTGCCAGCGGACAGGGTATCGGTAATGAGCAGTTCTTC
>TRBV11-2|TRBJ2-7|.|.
CASSLGPGFSYEQYF
TGTGCCAGCAGCTTAGGTCCAGGATTCTCCTACGAGCAGTACTTC
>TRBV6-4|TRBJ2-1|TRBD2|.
CASSALAGGPNEQFF
TGTGCCAGCAGTGCCCTAGCGGGGGGGCCCAATGAGCAGTTCTTC
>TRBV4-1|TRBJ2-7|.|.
CASSQGPRSSYEQYF
TGCGCCAGCAGCCAAGGACCGAGGTCGTCCTACGAGCAGTACTTC
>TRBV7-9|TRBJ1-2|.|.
CASSSPTDYGYTF
TGTGCCAGCAGCTCACCGACGGACTATGGCTACACCTTC
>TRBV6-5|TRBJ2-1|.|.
CASSSGIYNEQFF
TGTGCCAGCAGTTCGGGGATCTACAATGAGCAGTTCTTC
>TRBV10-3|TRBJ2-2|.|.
CAISETQDLTPGELFF
TGTGCCATCAGTGAGACCCAAGACCTGACTCCCGGGGAGCTGTTTTTT
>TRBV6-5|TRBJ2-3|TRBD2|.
CASSSGLAGVDTQYF
TGTGCCAGCAGCTCCGGACTAGCGGGAGTAGATACGCAGTATTTT
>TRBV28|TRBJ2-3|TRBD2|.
CASSFSPRQGLAGDTQYF
TGTGCCAGCAGTTTCTCCCCCCGACAGGGACTAGCGGGGGATACGCAGTATTTT
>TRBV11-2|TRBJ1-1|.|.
CASSSTLYTEAFF
TGTGCCAGCAGCTCTACACTCTACACTGAAGCTTTCTTT
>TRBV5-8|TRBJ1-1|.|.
CASSLVGVEGTEAFF
TGTGCCAGCAGCTTGGTTGGGGTGGAGGGCACTGAAGCTTTCTTT
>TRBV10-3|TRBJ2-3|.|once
CAISDQRAPDTQYF
TGTGCCATCAGTGATCAGCGCGCCCCAGATACGCAGTATTTT
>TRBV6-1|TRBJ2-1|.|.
CASRKLDASYNEQFF
TGTGCCAGCAGGAAACTAGATGCCTCCTACAATGAGCAGTTCTTC
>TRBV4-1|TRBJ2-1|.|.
CASSQDPLGLLYNEQFF
TGCGCCAGCAGCCAAGATCCTCTGGGCCTGCTCTACAATGAGCAGTTCTTC